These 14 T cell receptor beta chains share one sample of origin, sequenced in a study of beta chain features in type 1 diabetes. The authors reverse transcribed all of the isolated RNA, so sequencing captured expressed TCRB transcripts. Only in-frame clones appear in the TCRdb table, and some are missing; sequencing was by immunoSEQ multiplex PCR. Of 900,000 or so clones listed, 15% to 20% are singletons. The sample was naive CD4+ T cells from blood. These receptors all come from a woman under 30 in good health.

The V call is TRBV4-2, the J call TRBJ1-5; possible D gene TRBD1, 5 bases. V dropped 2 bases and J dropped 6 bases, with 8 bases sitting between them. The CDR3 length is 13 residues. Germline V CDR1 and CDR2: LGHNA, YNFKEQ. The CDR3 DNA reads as TGTGCCAGCAGCCAACCAGGGACTCAGCCCCAGCATTTT. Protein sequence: CASSQPGTQPQHF.

CDR3 sequence reads: CASSVGQGGTGELFF. Here the CDR3 DNA reads TGTGCCAGCAGCGTAGGACAGGGCGGCACCGGGGAGCTGTTTTTT. V gene TRBV7-9 combines with J gene TRBJ2-2; TRBD1 matches 8 bases. The CDR3 has 15 amino acids. V gave up 5 bases and J gave up 4 bases; unmatched junction bases: 6. Germline values: CDR1 SEHNR, CDR2 FQNEAQ (reference sequence). The entire variable domain, with the rest obtained from reference TRBV7-9 and TRBJ2-2, is as follows: DTGVSQNPRHKITKRGQNVTFRCDPISEHNRLYWYRQTLGQGPEFLTYFQNEAQLEKSRLLSDRFSAERPKGSFSTLEIQRTEQGDSAMYLCASSVGQGGTGELFFGEGSRLTVL.

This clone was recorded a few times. The CDR3 DNA is TGTGCCAGCATGACGGGTGGGGATACGCAGTATTTT. Translation gives CASMTGGDTQYF. The V and J genes are TRBV2 and TRBJ2-3; unclear D gene. Trimming removed 7 bases from V and 6 bases from J, with 11 bases in between. The CDR3 is 12 amino acids. The germline V gene has CDR1 SNHLY and CDR2 FYNNEI.

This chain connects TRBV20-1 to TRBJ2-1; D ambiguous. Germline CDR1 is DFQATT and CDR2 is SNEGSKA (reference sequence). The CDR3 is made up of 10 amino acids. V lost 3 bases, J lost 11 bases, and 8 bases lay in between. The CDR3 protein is CSASLRKQFF. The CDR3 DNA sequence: TGCAGTGCTAGCTTACGGAAGCAGTTCTTC.

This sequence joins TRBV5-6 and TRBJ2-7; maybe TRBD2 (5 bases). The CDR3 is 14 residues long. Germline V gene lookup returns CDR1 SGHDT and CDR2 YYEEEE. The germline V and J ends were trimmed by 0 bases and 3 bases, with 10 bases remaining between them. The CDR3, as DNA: TGTGCCAGCAGCTTGGGACGGGGAAGCTACGAGCAGTACTTC. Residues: CASSLGRGSYEQYF. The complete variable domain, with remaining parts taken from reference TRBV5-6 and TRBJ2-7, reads DAGVTQSPTHLIKTRGQQVTLRCSPKSGHDTVSWYQQALGQGPQFIFQYYEEEERQRGNFPDRFSGHQFPNYSSELNVNALLLGDSALYLCASSLGRGSYEQYFGPGTRLTVT.

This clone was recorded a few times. The CDR3: CASSRKIGSYNEQFF. The CDR3 coding sequence is TGTGCCAGCAGCCGAAAAATTGGGTCCTACAATGAGCAGTTCTTC. This chain joins TRBV5-8 and TRBJ2-1; no clear D gene. Per germline, CDR1 SGHTS and CDR2 YDEGEE. There are 15 residues in the CDR3. Trimming took off 4 bases at V and 1 base at J, with 12 bases between the two ends.

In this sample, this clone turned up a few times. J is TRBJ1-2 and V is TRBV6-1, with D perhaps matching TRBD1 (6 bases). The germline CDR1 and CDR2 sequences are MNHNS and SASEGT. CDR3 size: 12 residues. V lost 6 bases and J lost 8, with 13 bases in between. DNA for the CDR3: TGTGCCAGCAGCGCCACAGGGTACGGCTACACCTTC. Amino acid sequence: CASSATGYGYTF.

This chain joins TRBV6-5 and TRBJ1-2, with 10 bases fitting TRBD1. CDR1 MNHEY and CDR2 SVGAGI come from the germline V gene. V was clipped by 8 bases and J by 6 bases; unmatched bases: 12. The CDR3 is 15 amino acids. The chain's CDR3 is CASGPADRGMNGYTF. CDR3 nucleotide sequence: TGTGCCAGCGGGCCCGCGGACAGGGGGATGAATGGCTACACCTTC.

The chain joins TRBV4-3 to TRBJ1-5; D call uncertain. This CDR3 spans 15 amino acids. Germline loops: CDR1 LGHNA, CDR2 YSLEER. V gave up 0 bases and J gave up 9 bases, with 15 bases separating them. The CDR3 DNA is TGCGCCAGCAGCCAAGATTTCTCGGCGTGGGGGCCCCAGCATTTT. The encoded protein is CASSQDFSAWGPQHF.

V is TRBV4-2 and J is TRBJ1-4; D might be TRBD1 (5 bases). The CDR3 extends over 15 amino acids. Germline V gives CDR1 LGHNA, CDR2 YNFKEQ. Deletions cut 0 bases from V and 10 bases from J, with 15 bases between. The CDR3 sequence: CASSQDPELRGKLFF. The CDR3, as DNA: TGTGCCAGCAGCCAAGACCCGGAGCTGAGGGGAAAACTGTTTTTT.

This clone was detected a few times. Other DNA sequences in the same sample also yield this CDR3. CDR3 amino acids: CASSLGPNTEAFF. The CDR3 bases are TGTGCCAGCAGCCTAGGTCCGAACACTGAAGCTTTCTTT. This chain joins TRBV14 and TRBJ1-1; D unresolved. CDR3 length: 13 amino acids. The ends were cut back, 4 bases at V and 1 base at J, with 7 bases in the middle. Per the germline V gene, CDR1 is SGHDN and CDR2 is FVKESK.

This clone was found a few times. The CDR3 loop is CASSPRSGFALSGANVLTF. The CDR3 nucleotides read TGTGCCAGCAGTCCCCGTAGCGGGTTTGCTCTCTCTGGGGCCAACGTCCTGACTTTC. The gene calls are TRBV27 and TRBJ2-6, with 7 bases matching TRBD2. V was clipped by 5 bases and J by 0 bases; unmatched bases: 13. This CDR3 spans 19 amino acids. Germline V lookup: CDR1 MNHEY, CDR2 SMNVEV (reference sequence).

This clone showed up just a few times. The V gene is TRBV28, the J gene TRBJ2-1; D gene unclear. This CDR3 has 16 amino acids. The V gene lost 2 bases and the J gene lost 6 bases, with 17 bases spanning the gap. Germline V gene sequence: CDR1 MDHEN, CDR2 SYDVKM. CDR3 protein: CASSLAIATSGNEQFF. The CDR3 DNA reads TGTGCCAGCAGTTTAGCCATCGCTACCTCTGGCAATGAGCAGTTCTTC.

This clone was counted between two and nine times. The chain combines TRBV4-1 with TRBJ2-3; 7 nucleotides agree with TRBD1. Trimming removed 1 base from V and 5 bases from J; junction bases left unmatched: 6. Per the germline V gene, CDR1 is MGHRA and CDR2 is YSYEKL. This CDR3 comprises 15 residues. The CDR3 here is CASSQAGTVGDTQYF. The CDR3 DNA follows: TGCGCCAGCAGCCAAGCCGGGACAGTAGGAGATACGCAGTATTTT.